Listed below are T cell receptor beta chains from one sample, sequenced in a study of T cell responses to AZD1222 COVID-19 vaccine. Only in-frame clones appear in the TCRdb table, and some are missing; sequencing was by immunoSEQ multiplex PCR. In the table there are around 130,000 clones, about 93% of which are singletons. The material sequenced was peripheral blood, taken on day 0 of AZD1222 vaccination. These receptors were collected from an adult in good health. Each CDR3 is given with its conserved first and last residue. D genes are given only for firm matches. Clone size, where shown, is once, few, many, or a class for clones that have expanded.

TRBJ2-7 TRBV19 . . CASSLTGSYEQYF TGTGCCAGTAGCTTGACAGGTTCCTACGAGCAGTACTTC
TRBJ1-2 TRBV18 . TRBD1 CASSPRGEGAVGYTF TGTGCCAGCTCACCCCGGGGCGAGGGGGCCGTAGGCTACACCTTC
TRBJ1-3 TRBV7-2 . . CASSSQGTGNTIYF TGTGCCAGCAGCTCGCAGGGGACTGGAAACACCATATATTTT
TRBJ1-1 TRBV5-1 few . CASSSQMNTEAFF TGCGCCAGCAGCTCACAGATGAACACTGAAGCTTTCTTT
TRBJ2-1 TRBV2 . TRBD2 CASSEAARLAGLKSNEQFF TGTGCCAGCAGTGAAGCGGCGAGACTAGCGGGATTAAAGTCTAATGAGCAGTTCTTC
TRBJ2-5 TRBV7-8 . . CASSPGTTQETQYF TGTGCCAGCAGCCCAGGGACAACCCAAGAGACCCAGTACTTC
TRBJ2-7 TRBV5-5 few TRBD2 CASSLAGEGEQYF TGTGCCAGCAGCTTGGCGGGGGAGGGGGAGCAGTACTTC
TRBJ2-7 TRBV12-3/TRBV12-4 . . CASTRGDAYEQYF TGTGCCAGCACGAGGGGGGACGCCTACGAGCAGTACTTC
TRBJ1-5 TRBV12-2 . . CASRSPRGDTPQPQHF TGTGCAAGTCGCTCTCCTAGGGGGGACACCCCTCAGCCCCAGCATTTT
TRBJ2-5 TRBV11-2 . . CASSLARVQETQYF TGTGCCAGCAGCTTAGCGCGGGTCCAAGAGACCCAGTACTTC
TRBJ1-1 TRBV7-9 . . CASSLGLGYEAFF TGTGCCAGCAGCTTAGGTTTGGGTTATGAAGCTTTCTTT
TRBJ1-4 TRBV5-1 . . CASTQPPNEKLFF TGCGCCAGTACACAGCCGCCTAATGAAAAACTGTTTTTT
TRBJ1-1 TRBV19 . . CASSIQGTQVEAFF TGTGCCAGTAGTATACAGGGGACCCAAGTTGAAGCTTTCTTT
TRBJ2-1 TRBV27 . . CASSLTPRAQGGGYNEQFF TGTGCCAGCAGTTTGACCCCCCGGGCCCAGGGAGGGGGGTACAATGAGCAGTTCTTC
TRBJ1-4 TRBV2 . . CASTGQIWMVANEKLFF TGTGCCAGCACCGGACAGATATGGATGGTGGCTAATGAAAAACTGTTTTTT
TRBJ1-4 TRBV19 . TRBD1 CASSDWTGRRKLFF TGTGCCAGTAGCGATTGGACAGGGAGGAGGAAACTGTTTTTT
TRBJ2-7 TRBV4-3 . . CASSQDFALGGEQYF TGCGCCAGCAGCCAAGATTTCGCTCTCGGGGGCGAGCAGTACTTC
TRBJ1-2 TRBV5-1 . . CASSPDGDYGYTF TGCGCCAGCAGCCCGGACGGGGATTATGGCTACACCTTC
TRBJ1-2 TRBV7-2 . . CASSPQGQSYGYTF TGTGCCAGCAGCCCCCAAGGACAAAGCTATGGCTACACCTTC
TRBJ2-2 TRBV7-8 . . CASSLENFANTGELFF TGTGCCAGCAGCTTAGAGAACTTCGCGAACACCGGGGAGCTGTTTTTT
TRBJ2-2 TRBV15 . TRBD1 CATNPDRAGTGELFF TGTGCCACCAACCCGGACAGGGCGGGCACCGGGGAGCTGTTTTTT
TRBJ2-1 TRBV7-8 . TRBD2 CASSLNSGSAYNEQFF TGTGCCAGCAGCTTAAATAGCGGGAGTGCCTACAATGAGCAGTTCTTC
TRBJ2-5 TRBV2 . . CASSVQETQYF TGTGCCAGCAGTGTCCAAGAGACCCAGTACTTC
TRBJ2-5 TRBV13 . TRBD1 CASSSSHRGRAQETQYF TGTGCCAGCAGTTCCTCCCATAGGGGGCGCGCCCAAGAGACCCAGTACTTC
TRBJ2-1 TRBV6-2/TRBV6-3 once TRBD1 CASSYSPGTGYNEQFF TGTGCCAGCAGTTACTCTCCCGGGACAGGGTACAATGAGCAGTTCTTC
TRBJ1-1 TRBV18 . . CASSREGSTEAFF TGTGCCAGCTCACGGGAGGGGTCGACTGAAGCTTTCTTT
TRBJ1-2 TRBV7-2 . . CASSPDSNGYTF TGTGCCAGCAGCCCCGATTCAAATGGCTACACCTTC
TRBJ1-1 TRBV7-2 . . CASSFRGFVTEAFF TGTGCCAGCAGCTTCCGGGGGTTTGTAACTGAAGCTTTCTTT
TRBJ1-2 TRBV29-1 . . CSVEIGWSGEESFYGYTF TGCAGCGTTGAAATAGGTTGGTCCGGGGAGGAATCCTTCTATGGCTACACCTTC
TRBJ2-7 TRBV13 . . CASSLSTGLAALAEQYF TGTGCCAGCAGCTTATCAACCGGGCTAGCAGCGCTTGCAGAGCAGTACTTC
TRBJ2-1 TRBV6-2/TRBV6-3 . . CASSYSPSPWQFF TGTGCCAGCAGTTACTCTCCCAGCCCATGGCAGTTCTTC
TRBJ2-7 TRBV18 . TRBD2 CASSPTSGATYEQYF TGTGCCAGCTCACCAACTAGCGGGGCTACCTACGAGCAGTACTTC
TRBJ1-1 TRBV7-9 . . CASSLQVDGAEAFF TGTGCCAGCAGTCTACAGGTGGACGGCGCTGAAGCTTTCTTT
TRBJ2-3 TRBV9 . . CASSPTGVTDTQYF TGTGCCAGCAGCCCCACGGGAGTTACAGATACGCAGTATTTT
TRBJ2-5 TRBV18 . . CASSPRVGETQYF TGTGCCAGCTCACCCAGGGTAGGAGAGACCCAGTACTTC
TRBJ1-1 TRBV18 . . CASSPLQENTEAFF TGTGCCAGCTCACCCCTACAGGAGAACACTGAAGCTTTCTTT